The next 13 T cell receptor beta chains were all read from a single sample in a study of T cell responses to AZD1222 COVID-19 vaccine. This table comes from immunoSEQ multiplex PCR, and its TCRdb copy is limited to in-frame clones, with some not included. Counted here are more than 100,000 clones, over 75% occurring once; the ten biggest clones make up roughly 3.6%. The sequencing used peripheral blood, collected on day 0 of AZD1222 vaccination. All receptors derive from an adult in good health.

This chain links TRBV5-1 with TRBJ2-7; D possibly corresponds to TRBD1 (6 bases). Per the germline V gene, CDR1 is SGHRS and CDR2 is YFSETQ. V was cut by 0 bases and J by 2 bases, with 15 bases left in between. The CDR3 length is 16 residues. CDR3: CASSLAGPSGAYEQYF. CDR3 DNA: TGCGCCAGCAGCTTGGCAGGACCCTCAGGGGCCTACGAGCAGTACTTC.

V and J are TRBV7-8 and TRBJ1-5, with D hard to call. This CDR3 has 15 residues. With 1 base removed from V and 3 bases from J, the gap between germline ends came to 10 bases. CDR1 is SGHVS, CDR2 FQNEAQ, per germline. CDR3 DNA: TGTGCCAGCAGCTTAGTCAACGGCCCCAATCAGCCCCAGCATTTT. Translation: CASSLVNGPNQPQHF.

The chain has TRBV29-1 and TRBJ1-5; a weak D match, TRBD1 (6 bases). V gave up 7 bases and J gave up 2 bases, with 18 bases separating them. Germline-derived CDR1 and CDR2 are SQVTM and ANQGSEA. The CDR3 consists of 15 residues. The CDR3 protein is CSGPGGGRGNQPQHF. The CDR3 DNA is TGCAGCGGACCTGGAGGGGGGCGTGGCAATCAGCCCCAGCATTTT.

The chain joins TRBV5-1 to TRBJ1-1, with TRBD1 identical over 7 bases. This CDR3 has 13 residues. Per germline, CDR1 SGHRS and CDR2 YFSETQ. Losses at the gene ends were 1 base for V and 4 bases for J; bases not matched to a gene: 1. DNA of the CDR3: TGCGCCAGCAGCTTGACAGGGGCCACTGAAGCTTTCTTT. It encodes CASSLTGATEAFF.

The count of this clone is one. This rearrangement joins TRBV12-3 or TRBV12-4 to TRBJ1-2; unclear D gene. This CDR3 is 12 amino acids long. V was cut by 6 bases and J by 8 bases, with 13 bases left in between. CDR3 sequence: CASSWALGGYTF. The DNA for the CDR3 is TGTGCCAGCAGCTGGGCACTGGGGGGCTACACCTTC.

The rearrangement uses TRBV5-3 and TRBJ1-2; 7 positions agree with TRBD1. TRBV5-3 is reported as an ORF; its role is uncertain. V lost 4 bases and J lost 8; bases outside the gene matches: 11. This CDR3 comprises 14 residues. The CDR3, as DNA: TGTGCCAGAAGCCGCGGGACCAGGGGGACAGGCTACACCTTC. Its protein is CARSRGTRGTGYTF.

The chain couples TRBV6-5 to TRBJ1-4; D not resolved. The germline gives CDR1 MNHEY, CDR2 SVGAGI. This CDR3 spans 11 amino acids. Trimming removed 7 bases at V and 7 bases at J, with 7 bases between. CDR3 residues: CASILAEKLFF. DNA of the CDR3: TGTGCCAGCATACTGGCTGAAAAACTGTTTTTT.

The V gene is TRBV6-6, the J gene TRBJ1-6; 8 nucleotides agree with TRBD1. CDR1 and CDR2 from the germline V gene are MNHNY and SVGAGI (reference sequence). This CDR3 has 15 amino acids. With 5 bases clipped from V and 6 bases from J, the junction kept 6 bases outside the gene matches. CDR3 sequence: CASSTGQAANSPLHF. The DNA of the CDR3 is TGTGCCAGCAGTACGGGACAGGCTGCTAATTCACCCCTCCACTTT.

The chain joins TRBV25-1 to TRBJ2-5; tentative D call: TRBD1 (5 bases). V was cut by 0 bases and J by 4 bases, with 15 bases left in between. Germline V lookup: CDR1 MGHDK, CDR2 SYGVNS. This CDR3 region has 16 residues. The CDR3 loop is CASSEYDSSYGETQYF. The CDR3 nucleotides read TGTGCCAGCAGTGAATATGACAGTTCTTATGGAGAGACCCAGTACTTC.

The CDR3 loop reads CASSQDTLYHLEQYF. DNA of the CDR3: TGCGCCAGCAGCCAAGATACCTTATATCACCTCGAGCAGTACTTC. This rearrangement joins TRBV4-1 to TRBJ2-7, with D hard to call. Per the germline V gene, CDR1 is MGHRA and CDR2 is YSYEKL. Between the trimmed V and J ends, which lost 0 bases and 6 bases, there was a span of 15 bases. The CDR3 totals 15 residues.

V is TRBV7-3 and J is TRBJ2-1, with 9 bases identical to TRBD1. Germline CDR1 reads SGHTA; CDR2 reads FQGTGA. The CDR3 runs 15 residues. Losses at the gene ends were 1 base for V and 9 bases for J; bases not matched to a gene: 7. The chain's CDR3 is CASSLSGQGIGEQFF. CDR3 sequence (DNA): TGTGCCAGCAGCTTAAGTGGACAGGGGATTGGTGAGCAGTTCTTC.

The V and J genes are TRBV4-1 and TRBJ2-5; tentatively, D is TRBD1 (5 bases). Germline V gene sequence: CDR1 MGHRA, CDR2 YSYEKL. The V end lost 5 bases, the J end lost 4 bases, and 11 bases lay between the germline ends. The CDR3 extends over 13 amino acids. Here the CDR3 DNA reads TGCGCCAGCAGCTTGACTGACAGAGAGACCCAGTACTTC. Translating it yields CASSLTDRETQYF.

The chain has TRBV10-3 and TRBJ1-1; 7 bases are a match to TRBD1. The CDR3 is 14 amino acids. Trimming cost V 6 bases and J 4 bases; bases outside gene matches: 8. CDR1 is ENHRY and CDR2 is SYGVKD in the germline V gene. CDR3 sequence: CAISHNQGVTEAFF. CDR3 DNA sequence: TGTGCCATCAGCCATAACCAGGGGGTCACTGAAGCTTTCTTT.